The rows below give T cell receptor beta chains drawn from one sample of a study of cytomegalovirus exposure and HLA in healthy donors. Repertoires were generated with immunoSEQ multiplex PCR, while TCRdb's copy carries only in-frame clones and drops some. Seen here are 130,000 to 150,000 clones, about four fifths observed once, and the top ten hold over 2%. The sequenced sample was PBMCs. Receptors originate from a woman aged 18-29 years in good health and CMV-seropositive. The CDR3 runs from the conserved cysteine through the conserved F or W. A D gene is named only where the DNA matches it firmly. Only some rows state a clone size, as once, few, many or a class for expanded clones.

D gene	J gene	clone size	V gene	CDR3 DNA	CDR3 protein
-	TRBJ2-7	-	TRBV6-6	TGTGCCAGCAGTTACGGGACATATTCCTACGAGCAGTACTTC	CASSYGTYSYEQYF
-	TRBJ1-2	-	TRBV2	TGTGCCAGCAGTGTGGCCCCGGGGAGCTACACCTTC	CASSVAPGSYTF
-	TRBJ1-1	once	TRBV19	TGTGCCAGTAGTATCGGGGGAGAAAACACTGAAGCTTTCTTT	CASSIGGENTEAFF
TRBD1	TRBJ1-1	-	TRBV27	TGTGCCAGCCGAAAGACAGGGAAGGACACTGAAGCTTTCTTT	CASRKTGKDTEAFF
-	TRBJ1-1	-	TRBV18	TGTGCCAGCTCACCGGGGGCGCGTGAAGCTTTCTTT	CASSPGAREAFF
TRBD1	TRBJ1-1	-	TRBV7-9	TGTGCCAGCAGCTTGAGCCAGGGGGGAGGCACTGAAGCTTTCTTT	CASSLSQGGGTEAFF
-	TRBJ1-2	-	TRBV27	TGTGCCAGCAGACGCCCGGGGAGGGGGTATGGCTACACCTTC	CASRRPGRGYGYTF
TRBD1	TRBJ1-3	-	TRBV9	TGTGCCAGCAGCGCTAGGGACAGCCGCGGAAACACCATATATTTT	CASSARDSRGNTIYF
-	TRBJ1-5	-	TRBV5-1	TGCGCCAGCAGCTTGGTCAGAAATCAGCCCCAGCATTTT	CASSLVRNQPQHF
TRBD1	TRBJ1-5	-	TRBV5-8	TGTGCCAGCAGCACCTACAGGGGTCAGGGCAATCAGCCCCAGCATTTT	CASSTYRGQGNQPQHF
-	TRBJ1-1	-	TRBV5-1	TGCGCCAGCAGTGAGGGCTCGAACACTGAAGCTTTCTTT	CASSEGSNTEAFF
TRBD1	TRBJ2-7	few	TRBV6-5	TGTGCCAGCAGAAAACAGGGGGGCTACGAGCAGTACTTC	CASRKQGGYEQYF
-	TRBJ1-5	-	TRBV7-2	TGTGCCAGCAGCTTATCAGGCACAGAGAATCAACCCCAGCATTTT	CASSLSGTENQPQHF
-	TRBJ1-1	-	TRBV13	TGTGCCAGCAGCTTATCTAGACCTCCCGCAGCTTTCTTT	CASSLSRPPAAFF
-	TRBJ1-5	-	TRBV29-1	TGCAGCGTTGTGTCAGGGGTAAATCAGCCCCAGCATTTT	CSVVSGVNQPQHF
TRBD1	TRBJ1-1	-	TRBV7-9	TGTGCCAGCAGCCATGACAGGGTCACTGAAGCTTTCTTT	CASSHDRVTEAFF
TRBD1	TRBJ1-4	few	TRBV5-4	TGTGCCAGCAGCTCAAGAGGGGGGACAGGGGGTAAAAAACTGTTTTTT	CASSSRGGTGGKKLFF
-	TRBJ1-5	-	TRBV28	TGTGCCAGCAGTTTGGCCAATCAGCCCCAGCATTTT	CASSLANQPQHF
-	TRBJ1-5	-	TRBV7-8	TGTGCCAGCAGCCCGGGCGGGAATAGCAATCAGCCCCAGCATTTT	CASSPGGNSNQPQHF
-	TRBJ1-2	once	TRBV5-1	TGCGCCAGCAGCTTTGACAGGATTTCTAACTATGGCTACACCTTC	CASSFDRISNYGYTF
TRBD1	TRBJ1-6	-	TRBV27	TGTGCCAGCAGTTTAAGACAGGGGATGAATTCACCCCTCCACTTT	CASSLRQGMNSPLHF
-	TRBJ2-3	-	TRBV10-3	TGTGCCATCAGAGACGGTAGCGGACACACAGATACGCAGTATTTT	CAIRDGSGHTDTQYF
TRBD1	TRBJ2-1	-	TRBV6-5	TGTGCCAGCAGTAGACAGGGAGAGCAGTTCTTC	CASSRQGEQFF
-	TRBJ1-2	-	TRBV4-2	TGTGCCAGCAGCCAAGTCGAAGGGGCTTACACCTTC	CASSQVEGAYTF
-	TRBJ1-3	-	TRBV15	TGTGCCACCAGCAGAGGGCCCCGGGGATCAGGCTCTGGAAACACCATATATTTT	CATSRGPRGSGSGNTIYF
-	TRBJ2-3	-	TRBV4-1	TGCGCCAGCAGCCAAGGCCCTCCGGGAGCAAGCACAGATACGCAGTATTTT	CASSQGPPGASTDTQYF
TRBD2	TRBJ2-3	-	TRBV5-1	TGCGCCAGCAGCCACCGTACCCGGAAGCCTAGCGGGGGAGGCACAGATACGCAGTATTTT	CASSHRTRKPSGGGTDTQYF
TRBD1	TRBJ2-5	-	TRBV30	TGTGCCTGGAGTATCGGGACAGGAAAACAAGAGACCCAGTACTTC	CAWSIGTGKQETQYF
TRBD2	TRBJ2-4	-	TRBV30	TGTGCCTGGAGTCCTACCGGACTAGACACTCGGTACTTC	CAWSPTGLDTRYF
TRBD1	TRBJ2-2	-	TRBV18	TGTGCCAGCTCACCATCTTTACAGGGGGCCACCCCCACCGGGGAGCTGTTTTTT	CASSPSLQGATPTGELFF
TRBD1	TRBJ1-5	-	TRBV19	TGTGCCAGTACCACAACAGGGGGTGGAAGTCAGCCCCAGCATTTT	CASTTTGGGSQPQHF
-	TRBJ1-2	-	TRBV5-6	TGTGCCAGCAGCTACACGGGAATAGGGTCGGGCTACACCTTC	CASSYTGIGSGYTF
TRBD2	TRBJ2-5	-	TRBV27	TGTGCCAGCAGTCCTCGACTAGCGTTCCAAGAGACCCAGTACTTC	CASSPRLAFQETQYF
TRBD1	TRBJ2-7	-	TRBV7-4	TGTGCCAGCAGTTCCGGGACAGGGGGCTTTGGAGAGCAGTACTTC	CASSSGTGGFGEQYF
TRBD1	TRBJ1-2	-	TRBV19	TGTGCCAGTAGTATCCCGGGACAGGGGCCTTATGGCTACACCTTC	CASSIPGQGPYGYTF
TRBD2	TRBJ2-1	few	TRBV11-2	TGTGCCAGCAGTCGCCGTAGCGGGGGGTTCGTAGATGAGCAGTTCTTC	CASSRRSGGFVDEQFF
-	TRBJ2-1	-	TRBV11-2	TGTGCCAGCAGCTTAGGCCAGTACAATGAGCAGTTCTTC	CASSLGQYNEQFF
TRBD1	TRBJ2-7	once	TRBV20-1	TGCAGTGCCCACAGGGGGAGCGAGCAGTACTTC	CSAHRGSEQYF
TRBD1	TRBJ1-3	-	TRBV5-6	TGTGCCAGCAGCTACCGGGACAGGATAGGAAACACCATATATTTT	CASSYRDRIGNTIYF
-	TRBJ1-1	-	TRBV7-2	TGTGCCAGCAGTCCCAGGGGTTTGAACACTGAAGCTTTCTTT	CASSPRGLNTEAFF
TRBD1	TRBJ1-2	-	TRBV6-1	TGTGCCAGCAGTGTGGGACAGGGAAACTATGGCTACACCTTC	CASSVGQGNYGYTF
TRBD2	TRBJ2-1	once	TRBV2	TGTGCCAGCACCAGCGGGGTATCCTACAATGAGCAGTTCTTC	CASTSGVSYNEQFF
TRBD1	TRBJ1-6	-	TRBV30	TGTGCCTGGAGGGGGGACAGGGAAAATTCACCCCTCCACTTT	CAWRGDRENSPLHF
TRBD1	TRBJ1-6	-	TRBV14	TGTGCCAGCAGCCTAAGGACAGGGAGTGGTTCACCCCTCCACTTT	CASSLRTGSGSPLHF
-	TRBJ1-2	-	TRBV30	TGTGCCTGGAGTGCCTCCGGGTCCTATGGCTACACCTTC	CAWSASGSYGYTF
TRBD2	TRBJ2-6	-	TRBV19	TGTGCCAGTAGTATAGCGGGGGGCTCTGGGGCCAACGTCCTGACTTTC	CASSIAGGSGANVLTF
-	TRBJ1-6	once	TRBV5-1	TGCGCCAGCAGCTTGGGTGGGGGCGACTATAATTCACCCCTCCACTTT	CASSLGGGDYNSPLHF
-	TRBJ1-4	-	TRBV25-1	TGTACCAGCAGTGCGATGGAGGCTAATGAAAAACTGTTTTTT	CTSSAMEANEKLFF
-	TRBJ2-4	-	TRBV5-5	TGTGCCAGCAGCTTGGCGGTGGCCAAAAACATTCAGTACTTC	CASSLAVAKNIQYF
TRBD1	TRBJ1-2	-	TRBV5-1	TGCGCCAGCAGTGTGGACAGGGACTATGGCTACACCTTC	CASSVDRDYGYTF
TRBD1	TRBJ2-2	-	TRBV7-9	TGTGCCAGCAGACCATGGACAGGGGACACCGGGGAGCTGTTTTTT	CASRPWTGDTGELFF
-	TRBJ1-1	-	TRBV28	TGTGCCAGCAGTTCTCCAGGGAGGAGGGCTGAAGCTTTCTTT	CASSSPGRRAEAFF
TRBD2	TRBJ2-3	-	TRBV15	TGTGCCACCAACCCGTTGGGGGGGAGCACAGATACGCAGTATTTT	CATNPLGGSTDTQYF
TRBD2	TRBJ2-5	-	TRBV19	TGTGCCAGTAGACCCCACCGGGGGGGGCTGGAGACCCAGTACTTC	CASRPHRGGLETQYF
-	TRBJ2-7	few	TRBV18	TGTGCCAGCTCACCATTGGGAGGCGAGCAGTACTTC	CASSPLGGEQYF